This TCR beta chain is drawn from a study of cytomegalovirus exposure and HLA in healthy donors. Study overall: Early released data had 80 million or so unique TCRs, all coming from HLA-typed donors.

The PCR contained 60 Vbeta and 13 Jbeta primers. TCRdb's copy holds only in-frame clones and misses some; the assay was immunoSEQ multiplex PCR. This repertoire includes about 84,000 clones. Germline CDR1 is MNHEY and CDR2 is SVGAGI. CDR3 length: 14 amino acids. V gave up 8 bases and J gave up 7 bases; unmatched junction bases: 8. Sequencing was done on a sample of PBMCs. The V and J genes are TRBV6-5 and TRBJ1-4, with 9 bases identical to TRBD1. The source of this sequence is a man between 50 and 59 years old in good health and CMV-seronegative. The DNA of the CDR3 is TGTGCCAGCGGGTTGACAGGGGGTGCTGAAAAACTGTTTTTT. Translating it yields CASGLTGGAEKLFF.